This T cell receptor beta chain originates from a study of OX40 agonist ivuxolimab in advanced cancers. The overall study: At 82.7% male, the cohort had a mean age of 60 years, ranging from about 20 to 80. Study-wide findings and caveats: Clonal expansion was seen in CD4+ and CD8+ blood T cells by week 6 at 0.1 to 3.0 mg/kg.

The CDR3 sequence is 13 residues long. Germline CDR1 reads MGHDK; CDR2 reads SYGVNS. J gave up 7 bases and V 9 bases, and 7 bases lay outside the gene matches. In the case of this clone: Its specificity is not known.

Clones were sequenced by immunoSEQ multiplex PCR, and TCRdb holds only the in-frame ones, with some missing. Among under 15,000 clones listed, just under 75% were seen once. This rearrangement joins TRBV25-1 to TRBJ1-4, with 8 bases aligning to TRBD1. This sequence originates from an adult with an advanced solid tumor such as melanoma, head and neck, liver or kidney cancer. Sample: CD4+ or CD8+ T cells sorted from blood, taken in a trial of the OX40 agonist ivuxolimab. In DNA, the CDR3 is TGTGCCAGTACAGGGGGTAGGGTTGAAAAACTGTTTTTT. Protein: CASTGGRVEKLFF.